This TCR beta chain originates from a study of blood T cells in healthy people across ages. The authors ran a second PCR of about 6 to 11 cycles using a sample-barcoded 5' primer and a J-beta primer mix. TCRdb redid the calling of the 5' RACE reads with MiXCR, one entry per CDR3 protein. The table shows around 750,000 distinct CDR3 sequences, with roughly 50% occurring only once. This CDR3 is 15 amino acids long. The ends lost 4 bases at V and 6 bases at J; junction bases unmatched: 5. Germline V gene sequence: CDR1 SGHTA, CDR2 FQGNSA. This chain joins TRBV7-2 and TRBJ2-1, with 11 bases that match TRBD2. This clonotype was sampled from a man older than 75 in good health. The sample consisted of blood. The CDR3 DNA reads TGTGCCAGCAGCTCTTTAGCGGGAGGGCCCAATGAGCAGTTCTTC. This translates into CASSSLAGGPNEQFF.